The 29 T cell receptor beta chains reported below all come from one sample, sequenced in a study of blood T cell repertoires in COVID-19. Sequencing used immunoSEQ multiplex PCR; TCRdb keeps in-frame clones, though not all of them. This sample has 150,000 or so clones, with approximately 91% found just once. Sequenced input: peripheral blood. The source of these receptors is a human donor in a cohort sampled during active COVID-19.

This clone was seen only once. V and J are TRBV5-1 and TRBJ2-1; a weak D match, TRBD1 (7 bases). Germline CDR1 reads SGHRS; CDR2 reads YFSETQ. There are 15 residues in the CDR3. Trimming took off 0 bases at V and 5 bases at J, with 12 bases between the two ends. Here the CDR3 DNA reads TGCGCCAGCAGCTTGGAGGGCAGGGGGGACAATGAGCAGTTCTTC. Amino acids: CASSLEGRGDNEQFF.

The chain joins TRBV4-3 to TRBJ2-3; D perhaps matches TRBD1 (5 bases). The CDR3 runs 17 residues. Germline CDR1 LGHNA, CDR2 YSLEER. Trimming removed 2 bases at V and 4 bases at J, with 19 bases between. For the CDR3, the DNA is TGCGCCAGCAGCCAAATGGCCGGCAGGGATTCTGCAGATACGCAGTATTTT. It codes for CASSQMAGRDSADTQYF.

V is TRBV27 and J is TRBJ1-5, with 7 bases that match TRBD1. V was clipped by 6 bases and J by 0 bases; unmatched bases: 8. In germline, CDR1 is MNHEY, CDR2 SMNVEV (reference sequence). This CDR3 is built from 16 residues. CDR3 DNA: TGTGCCAGCAGGACTACAGGGGCCCTTAGCAATCAGCCCCAGCATTTT. Translation: CASRTTGALSNQPQHF.

The chain carries TRBV7-9 and TRBJ2-7; weak D call: TRBD1 (6 bases). Germline V lookup: CDR1 SEHNR, CDR2 FQNEAQ (reference sequence). V was trimmed by 5 bases and J by 2 bases, leaving 10 bases between them. The CDR3 length is 13 residues. CDR3 nucleotides: TGTGCCAGCAGCCCGAGGACAGCCTACGAGCAGTACTTC. Translated: CASSPRTAYEQYF.

This rearrangement joins TRBV14 to TRBJ2-5; 7 bases are shared with TRBD1. Losses at the gene ends were 0 bases for V and 4 bases for J; bases not matched to a gene: 8. The germline gives CDR1 SGHDN, CDR2 FVKESK. The CDR3 runs 16 residues. The CDR3 is CASSQDLRGRAETQYF. CDR3 DNA: TGTGCCAGCAGCCAAGATCTTAGGGGGCGCGCAGAGACCCAGTACTTC.

The chain employs TRBV29-1 and TRBJ1-1, with a tentative D call TRBD1 (6 bases). The CDR3 loop spans 14 amino acids. V shed 4 bases and J shed 0 bases, with 12 bases lying between them. Per germline, CDR1 SQVTM and CDR2 ANQGSEA. CDR3 coding DNA: TGCAGCGTTGGGGAGGGGGGCATGAACACTGAAGCTTTCTTT. Amino acids: CSVGEGGMNTEAFF.

In DNA form, the CDR3 reads TGTGCCAGCAGCCGACAGGGCTCCGAGACCCAGTACTTC. Protein product: CASSRQGSETQYF. The rearrangement uses TRBV6-6 and TRBJ2-5; 7 nucleotides match TRBD1. The CDR3 spans 13 residues. Trimming took 6 bases from V and 5 from J; bases not matched to a gene: 6. Germline values: CDR1 MNHNY, CDR2 SVGAGI (reference sequence).

The chain recombines TRBV6-6 with TRBJ2-5; possibly TRBD2 for D (6 bases). The germline V gene has CDR1 MNHNY and CDR2 SVGAGI (reference sequence). Trimming took 6 bases from V and 5 from J, leaving 10 bases between them. This CDR3 spans 12 amino acids. The CDR3 spells CASRTSGETQYF. DNA for the CDR3: TGTGCCAGCAGGACTAGTGGGGAGACCCAGTACTTC.

The chain uses TRBV19 and TRBJ1-5; unclear D gene. The CDR3 is 13 amino acids. The germline V gene has CDR1 LNHDA and CDR2 SQIVND (reference sequence). Deletions cut 10 bases from V and 0 bases from J, with 10 bases between. The CDR3 sequence is CATTKYSNQPQHF. In nucleotides, the CDR3 is TGTGCCACCACAAAATATAGCAATCAGCCCCAGCATTTT.

The rearrangement links TRBV6-2 or TRBV6-3 to TRBJ2-7; perhaps TRBD1 as D (6 bases). The CDR3 is 16 amino acids. V was shortened by 2 bases and J by 2 bases, with 16 bases between the two germline ends. Germline CDR1 is MNHEY and CDR2 is SVGEGT. The CDR3 spells CASSYAATDSPYEQYF. CDR3 DNA: TGTGCCAGCAGTTACGCCGCCACGGACAGTCCCTACGAGCAGTACTTC.

The chain is built from TRBV10-3 and TRBJ2-7, with TRBD1 matching over 7 bases. V lost 6 bases and J lost 3; bases outside the gene matches: 5. Germline V gene data show CDR1 as ENHRY and CDR2 as SYGVKD. This CDR3 spans 13 amino acids. The CDR3 DNA reads as TGTGCCATCAGATGGGACAGTAACTACGAGCAGTACTTC. Its protein product is CAIRWDSNYEQYF.

CDR3 residues: CASSDSRGTDTQYF. In DNA form, the CDR3 reads TGCGCCAGCAGTGATTCCAGGGGGACAGATACGCAGTATTTT. V gene TRBV10-1 combines with J gene TRBJ2-3; 7 positions match TRBD1. There are 14 residues in the CDR3. J gave up 3 bases and V 3 bases, and 3 bases lay outside the gene matches. CDR1 is WNHNN, CDR2 SYGVQD, per germline (reference sequence).

The rearrangement joins TRBV3-1 (or the pseudogene TRBV3-2) to TRBJ2-7; TRBD2 might be the D (5 bases). V lost 2 bases to trimming and J lost 6 bases, with 14 bases between them. Germline CDR1 reads LGHDT; CDR2 reads YNNKEL (reference sequence). This CDR3 is 14 amino acids long. The CDR3 is CASSQSRTSLEQYF. CDR3 sequence (DNA): TGTGCCAGCAGCCAAAGCCGGACTTCGCTCGAGCAGTACTTC.

The chain is built from TRBV28 and TRBJ2-1; TRBD2 matches at 15 bases. CDR1 is MDHEN, CDR2 SYDVKM, per germline. V gave up 1 base and J gave up 6 bases; unmatched junction bases: 4. This CDR3 contains 17 residues. The CDR3 region has the DNA TGTGCCAGCAGTTTATTACGGGGACTAGCGGGAGGCAATGAGCAGTTCTTC. Its protein product is CASSLLRGLAGGNEQFF.

The chain couples TRBV7-2 to TRBJ2-4, with D perhaps TRBD2 (6 bases). Between the trimmed V and J ends, which lost 6 bases and 8 bases, there was a span of 17 bases. The CDR3 consists of 14 residues. Germline V gene lookup returns CDR1 SGHTA and CDR2 FQGNSA. CDR3 DNA sequence: TGTGCCAGCAGGGGACTGGACGTGCGGCACATTCAGTACTTC. Translation: CASRGLDVRHIQYF.

V and J are TRBV2 and TRBJ2-3, with 14 nucleotides matching TRBD2. The CDR3 loop spans 17 amino acids. Trimming at V came to 8 bases and at J to 3 bases, leaving 10 bases not matched to a gene. Germline lookup yields CDR1 SNHLY and CDR2 FYNNEI. The chain's CDR3 is CASRLAGGPKGTDTQYF. CDR3 sequence (DNA): TGTGCCAGCCGACTAGCGGGAGGGCCGAAGGGGACAGATACGCAGTATTTT.

The chain has TRBV14 and TRBJ2-3; the D gene is possibly TRBD1 (6 bases). Germline V gene sequence: CDR1 SGHDN, CDR2 FVKESK. The V end was cut by 2 bases, the J end by 2 bases, with 14 bases between. The CDR3 runs to 16 residues. CDR3: CASSQFGGAPTDTQYF. In DNA form, the CDR3 reads TGTGCCAGCAGCCAATTTGGGGGCGCCCCCACAGATACGCAGTATTTT.

This chain connects TRBV6-6 to TRBJ1-2, with D possibly being TRBD1 (5 bases). CDR1 is MNHNY and CDR2 is SVGAGI in the germline V gene (reference sequence). The CDR3 has 16 residues. Trimming removed 2 bases at V and 6 bases at J, with 19 bases between. The CDR3 DNA reads TGTGCCAGCAGTTACGGGGCCTGGACATCAAGTAATGGCTACACCTTC. This encodes CASSYGAWTSSNGYTF.

This clone was counted a few times. The rearrangement joins TRBV5-6 to TRBJ2-1; 8 bases fit TRBD2. This CDR3 spans 16 amino acids. V was pared by 1 base and J by 2 bases, with 5 bases of the junction left unmatched. Germline V CDR1 and CDR2: SGHDT, YYEEEE. The CDR3 protein is CASSLKVSGAYNEQFF. The CDR3 DNA sequence: TGTGCCAGCAGCTTGAAGGTTAGCGGGGCCTACAATGAGCAGTTCTTC.

The chain links TRBV21-1 to TRBJ2-5; the table gives TRBD1 as D, unverified against the DNA. TRBV21-1 is a pseudogene locus. The CDR3 has 17 residues. CDR3 sequence reads: CASSKLEGQILKETQYF. The CDR3 nucleotides are TGTGCCAGCAGCAAGTTGGAAGGACAGATCCTAAAAGAGACCCAGTACTTC.

This sequence joins TRBV10-3 and TRBJ2-5; D possibly corresponds to TRBD2 (6 bases). The length of the CDR3 is 14 residues. Germline assignment: CDR1 ENHRY and CDR2 SYGVKD. V lost 3 bases, J lost 5 bases, and 13 bases lay in between. CDR3 sequence (DNA): TGTGCCATCAGTGAAACGGGAGTCAGCGAGACCCAGTACTTC. Translated, it gives CAISETGVSETQYF.

V gene TRBV2 combines with J gene TRBJ2-3, with D tentatively TRBD2 (7 bases). Germline CDR1 and CDR2: SNHLY and FYNNEI. V lost 4 bases and J lost 7, with 18 bases in between. The CDR3 has 15 amino acids. CDR3 bases: TGTGCCAGCAGTGTGGAGGGGGGGCGATTTCATACGCAGTATTTT. Protein: CASSVEGGRFHTQYF.

This chain's CDR3 is CASSSLTTGRNQPQHF. The CDR3, as DNA: TGTGCCAGCAGTTCCCTGACGACAGGGCGGAATCAGCCCCAGCATTTT. The rearrangement links TRBV28 to TRBJ1-5; 7 nucleotides align to TRBD1. V gave up 4 bases and J gave up 4 bases; unmatched junction bases: 10. The CDR3 is 16 amino acids. The germline gives CDR1 MDHEN, CDR2 SYDVKM. The full variable domain, with the rest looked up from reference TRBV28 and TRBJ1-5, is DVKVTQSSRYLVKRTGEKVFLECVQDMDHENMFWYRQDPGLGLRLIYFSYDVKMKEKGDIPEGYSVSREKKERFSLILESASTNQTSMYLCASSSLTTGRNQPQHFGDGTRLSIL.

V and J are TRBV2 and TRBJ1-1; D is possibly TRBD1 (5 bases). V lost 2 bases and J 1 base, leaving 14 bases between the germline ends. CDR1 and CDR2 (germline): SNHLY, FYNNEI. The CDR3 is 16 residues long. CDR3: CASSEWGRVRNTEAFF. The DNA for the CDR3 is TGTGCCAGCAGTGAATGGGGCAGGGTACGGAACACTGAAGCTTTCTTT.

CDR3 in DNA: TGTGCCAGCAGCTTGGACAGGATTCGGTCCTACGAGCAGTACTTC. As protein: CASSLDRIRSYEQYF. The chain has TRBV5-6 and TRBJ2-7; possible D gene TRBD1, 5 bases. The CDR3 runs to 15 residues. The V end was cut by 0 bases, the J end by 1 base, with 11 bases between. Germline V gene data show CDR1 as SGHDT and CDR2 as YYEEEE.

This rearrangement joins TRBV19 to TRBJ2-3; D is perhaps TRBD1 (6 bases). Between the trimmed V and J ends, which lost 5 bases and 2 bases, there was a span of 17 bases. CDR1 is LNHDA, CDR2 SQIVND, per germline (reference sequence). The CDR3 totals 16 residues. Written as DNA, the CDR3 is TGTGCCAGTAGTGGTTACAGGGCCTCGGACACAGATACGCAGTATTTT. Encoded protein: CASSGYRASDTDTQYF.

The chain carries TRBV7-3 and TRBJ2-2, with D maybe TRBD1 (5 bases). Trimming stripped 4 bases from V and 5 bases from J, with 11 bases between. The germline CDR1 and CDR2 sequences are SGHTA and FQGTGA. This CDR3 is built from 14 residues. This CDR3 reads CASSSSPGTGELFF. Here the CDR3 DNA reads TGTGCCAGCAGCTCCTCTCCAGGGACCGGGGAGCTGTTTTTT. Complete variable domain (other parts from reference TRBV7-3 and TRBJ2-2): GAGVSQTPSNKVTEKGKYVELRCDPISGHTALYWYRQSLGQGPEFLIYFQGTGAADDSGLPNDRFFAVRPEGSVSTLKIQRTERGDSAVYLCASSSSPGTGELFFGEGSRLTVL.

The sample holds one count of this clone. The chain couples TRBV7-2 to TRBJ1-1, with a possible D match to TRBD1 (5 bases). This CDR3 is 14 amino acids long. Germline CDR1 SGHTA, CDR2 FQGNSA. The V end lost 3 bases, the J end lost 2 bases, and 10 bases lay between the germline ends. Written as DNA, the CDR3 is TGTGCCAGCAGCTTTCGGGGGTCCAACACTGAAGCTTTCTTT. As protein: CASSFRGSNTEAFF. Full variable domain (rest looked up from reference TRBV7-2 and TRBJ1-1): GAGVSQSPSNKVTEKGKDVELRCDPISGHTALYWYRQSLGQGLEFLIYFQGNSAPDKSGLPSDRFSAERTGGSVSTLTIQRTQQEDSAVYLCASSFRGSNTEAFFGQGTRLTVV.

V gene TRBV28 combines with J gene TRBJ2-2; perhaps TRBD2 as D (5 bases). In germline, CDR1 is MDHEN, CDR2 SYDVKM. The CDR3 length is 15 residues. V was trimmed by 2 bases and J by 4 bases, leaving 11 bases between them. The CDR3 region is CASSLRGYGTGELFF. The CDR3 DNA reads TGTGCCAGCAGTTTACGGGGATATGGCACCGGGGAGCTGTTTTTT.